These 5 T cell receptor beta chains originate from one sample sequenced in a study of technical replicates of blood from a few donors. The table came from immunoSEQ multiplex PCR; TCRdb's copy has only in-frame clones and leaves some out. Of 80,000 to 100,000 clones in the sample, around 96% were seen once. Specimen: T cells isolated from PBMCs. These receptors originate from a human donor in good health.

The chain uses TRBV10-3 and TRBJ2-3, with TRBD2 as a possible D gene (6 bases). Germline CDR1 is ENHRY and CDR2 is SYGVKD. V lost 0 bases and J lost 2, with 15 bases in between. There are 17 residues in the CDR3. The CDR3 DNA is TGTGCCATCAGTGAGTCGAAAGTTGGCGGGAACACAGATACGCAGTATTTT. This translates into CAISESKVGGNTDTQYF.

The chain carries TRBV5-3 and TRBJ2-7; 9 bases agree with TRBD2. Being an ORF, TRBV5-3 has a function that is uncertain. V shed 10 bases and J 6 bases; nucleotides not matched to a gene: 11. The CDR3 runs to 13 residues. The CDR3 spells CAGTSLIGCEQYF. The CDR3 nucleotides are TGTGCCGGGACTAGCCTGATTGGGTGCGAGCAGTACTTC.

A few counts support this clone. The chain joins TRBV25-1 to TRBJ2-3, with TRBD2 as a possible D gene (6 bases). In germline, CDR1 is MGHDK, CDR2 SYGVNS. The length of the CDR3 is 12 residues. With 1 base removed from V and 10 bases from J, the gap between germline ends came to 9 bases. In DNA form, the CDR3 reads TGTGCCAGCAGTGAATGGAGGGGAGCGCAGTATTTT. It is translated as CASSEWRGAQYF.

The CDR3, as DNA: TGTGCCAGCAGTTACCTCTCCGGGGAGCTGTTTTTT. It is translated as CASSYLSGELFF. The chain joins TRBV6-6 to TRBJ2-2; D gene ambiguous. Germline V gene lookup returns CDR1 MNHNY and CDR2 SVGAGI (reference sequence). The CDR3 consists of 12 residues. V was clipped by 2 bases and J by 6 bases, with 4 bases between them.

This CDR3 reads CASSLGTYEQYF. The CDR3 DNA follows: TGTGCCAGCAGCTTAGGGACTTACGAGCAGTACTTC. The rearrangement links TRBV11-2 to TRBJ2-7, with D possibly being TRBD2 (5 bases). The germline V gene has CDR1 SGHAT and CDR2 FQNNGV. This CDR3 has 12 residues. V was clipped by 1 base and J by 4 bases, with 5 bases between them.